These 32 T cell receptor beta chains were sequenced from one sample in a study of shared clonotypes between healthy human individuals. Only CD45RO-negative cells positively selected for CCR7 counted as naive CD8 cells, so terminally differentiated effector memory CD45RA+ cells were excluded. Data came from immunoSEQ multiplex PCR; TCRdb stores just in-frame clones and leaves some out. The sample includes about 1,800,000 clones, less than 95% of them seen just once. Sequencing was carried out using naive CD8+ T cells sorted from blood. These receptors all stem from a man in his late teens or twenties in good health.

For the CDR3, the DNA is TGTGCCACCAGTAGGGACAGCGACAATCAGCCCCAGCATTTT. Translated: CATSRDSDNQPQHF. The chain uses TRBV15 and TRBJ1-5; TRBD1 agrees at 7 bases. The CDR3 has 14 residues. The V segment lost 6 bases and the J segment 3 bases; nucleotides outside the gene matches: 5. The V gene's germline CDR1 is LNHNV and CDR2 YYDKDF (reference sequence).

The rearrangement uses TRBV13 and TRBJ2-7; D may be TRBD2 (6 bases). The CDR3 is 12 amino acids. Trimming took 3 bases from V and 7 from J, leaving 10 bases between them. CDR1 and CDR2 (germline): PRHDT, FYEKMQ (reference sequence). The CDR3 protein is CASSFRRGEQYF. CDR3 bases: TGTGCCAGCAGCTTTCGGCGGGGTGAGCAGTACTTC.

The DNA of the CDR3 is TGTGCCAGCAGCTTATCGGATTCGACAGGGAAACTGTTTTTT. Protein sequence: CASSLSDSTGKLFF. The V gene is TRBV7-2, the J gene TRBJ1-4; 7 nucleotides line up with TRBD1. V trimming: 2 bases; J trimming: 11 bases; junction bases outside the gene matches: 8. Germline-derived CDR1 and CDR2 are SGHTA and FQGNSA. The CDR3 is 14 amino acids. Full variable domain (rest looked up from reference TRBV7-2 and TRBJ1-4): GAGVSQSPSNKVTEKGKDVELRCDPISGHTALYWYRQSLGQGLEFLIYFQGNSAPDKSGLPSDRFSAERTGGSVSTLTIQRTQQEDSAVYLCASSLSDSTGKLFFGSGTQLSVL.

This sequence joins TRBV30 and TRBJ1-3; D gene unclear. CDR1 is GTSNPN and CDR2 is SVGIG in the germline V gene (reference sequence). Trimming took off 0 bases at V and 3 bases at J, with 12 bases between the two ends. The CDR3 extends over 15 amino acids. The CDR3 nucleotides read TGTGCCTGGAGTGTAGTGTCGGGGATTGGAAACACCATATATTTT. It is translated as CAWSVVSGIGNTIYF.

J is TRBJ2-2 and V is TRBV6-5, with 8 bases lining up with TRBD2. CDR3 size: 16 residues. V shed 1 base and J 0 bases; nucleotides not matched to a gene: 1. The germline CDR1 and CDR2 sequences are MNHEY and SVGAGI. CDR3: CASSYYGGANTGELFF. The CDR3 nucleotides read TGTGCCAGCAGTTACTACGGGGGGGCGAACACCGGGGAGCTGTTTTTT.

The CDR3 is CASTPFHSGRETQYF. In nucleotides, the CDR3 is TGTGCCAGCACCCCGTTCCATAGCGGGAGAGAGACCCAGTACTTC. The chain links TRBV14 to TRBJ2-5; 9 nucleotides align to TRBD2. The germline V gene encodes CDR1 SGHDN and CDR2 FVKESK. The CDR3 sequence is 15 residues long. V lost 7 bases and J lost 4; bases outside the gene matches: 10.

The CDR3 bases are TGTGCCAGCAGCGACCCTAGACAGGGGGTTTCCTACGAGCAGTACTTC. Its translation is CASSDPRQGVSYEQYF. The V and J genes are TRBV9 and TRBJ2-7; 9 positions match TRBD1. Per germline, CDR1 SGDLS and CDR2 YYNGEE. This CDR3 has 16 residues. The V gene end was trimmed by 3 bases and the J gene end by 1 base; junction bases not matched to a gene: 8.

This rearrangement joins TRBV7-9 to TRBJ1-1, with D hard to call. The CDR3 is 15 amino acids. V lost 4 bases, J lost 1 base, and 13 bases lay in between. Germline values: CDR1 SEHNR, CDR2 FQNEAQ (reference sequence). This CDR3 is CASSSSKAENTEAFF. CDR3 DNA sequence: TGTGCCAGCAGCTCCAGTAAGGCGGAGAACACTGAAGCTTTCTTT.

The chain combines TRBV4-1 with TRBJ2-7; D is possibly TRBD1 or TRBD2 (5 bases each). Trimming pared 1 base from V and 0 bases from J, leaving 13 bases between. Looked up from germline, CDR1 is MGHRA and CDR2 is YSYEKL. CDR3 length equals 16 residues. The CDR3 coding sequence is TGCGCCAGCAGCCAAGCCCGGGACGGCCGCTCCTACGAGCAGTACTTC. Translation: CASSQARDGRSYEQYF.

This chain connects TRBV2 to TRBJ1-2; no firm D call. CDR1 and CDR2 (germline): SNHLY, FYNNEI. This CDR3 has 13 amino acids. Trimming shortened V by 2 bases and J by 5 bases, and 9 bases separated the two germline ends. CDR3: CASSESVIYGYTF. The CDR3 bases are TGTGCCAGCAGTGAATCCGTAATATATGGCTACACCTTC.

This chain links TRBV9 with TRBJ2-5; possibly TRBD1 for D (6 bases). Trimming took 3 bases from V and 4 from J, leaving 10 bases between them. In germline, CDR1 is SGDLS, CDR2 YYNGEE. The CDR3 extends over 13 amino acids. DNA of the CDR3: TGTGCCAGCAGCGAAGGGACATTAGAGACCCAGTACTTC. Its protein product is CASSEGTLETQYF. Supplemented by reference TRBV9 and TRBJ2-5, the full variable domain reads DSGVTQTPKHLITATGQRVTLRCSPRSGDLSVYWYQQSLDQGLQFLIQYYNGEERAKGNILERFSAQQFPDLHSELNLSSLELGDSALYFCASSEGTLETQYFGPGTRLLVL.

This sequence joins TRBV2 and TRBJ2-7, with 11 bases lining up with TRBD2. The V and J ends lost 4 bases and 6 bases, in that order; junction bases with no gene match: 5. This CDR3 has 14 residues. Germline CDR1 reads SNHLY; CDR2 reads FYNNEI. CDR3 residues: CASSALAGGREQYF. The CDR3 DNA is TGTGCCAGCAGTGCTCTAGCGGGAGGACGCGAGCAGTACTTC.

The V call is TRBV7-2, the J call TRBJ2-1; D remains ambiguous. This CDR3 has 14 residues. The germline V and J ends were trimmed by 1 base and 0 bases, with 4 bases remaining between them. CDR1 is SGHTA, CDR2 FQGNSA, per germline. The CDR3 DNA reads TGTGCCAGCAGCTTAGACTTCTCCTACAATGAGCAGTTCTTC. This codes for CASSLDFSYNEQFF.

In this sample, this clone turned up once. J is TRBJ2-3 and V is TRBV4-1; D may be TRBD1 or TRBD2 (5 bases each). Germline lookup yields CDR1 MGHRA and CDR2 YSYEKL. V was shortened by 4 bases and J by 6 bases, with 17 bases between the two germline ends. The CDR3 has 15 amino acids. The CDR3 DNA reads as TGCGCCAGCAGCCTTACCCTTTCGGGGACCGATACGCAGTATTTT. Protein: CASSLTLSGTDTQYF.

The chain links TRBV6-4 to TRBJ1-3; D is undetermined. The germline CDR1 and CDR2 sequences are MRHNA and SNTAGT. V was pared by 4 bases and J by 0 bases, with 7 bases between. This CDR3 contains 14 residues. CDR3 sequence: CASSAVDSGNTIYF. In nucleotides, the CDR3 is TGTGCCAGCAGTGCGGTCGACTCTGGAAACACCATATATTTT.

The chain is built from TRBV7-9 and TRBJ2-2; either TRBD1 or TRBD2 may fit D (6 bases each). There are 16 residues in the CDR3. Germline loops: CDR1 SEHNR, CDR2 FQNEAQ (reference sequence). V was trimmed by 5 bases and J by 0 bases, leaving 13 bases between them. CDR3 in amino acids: CASSGGGTPNTGELFF. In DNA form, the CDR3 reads TGTGCCAGCAGCGGAGGCGGGACACCGAACACCGGGGAGCTGTTTTTT.

The chain's CDR3 is CASSEDWWQPQHF. The DNA of the CDR3 is TGTGCCAGCAGTGAAGATTGGTGGCAGCCCCAGCATTTT. The rearrangement uses TRBV6-1 and TRBJ1-5; D unclear. The CDR3 sequence is 13 residues long. V lost 1 base and J lost 7, with 8 bases in between. Per the germline V gene, CDR1 is MNHNS and CDR2 is SASEGT.

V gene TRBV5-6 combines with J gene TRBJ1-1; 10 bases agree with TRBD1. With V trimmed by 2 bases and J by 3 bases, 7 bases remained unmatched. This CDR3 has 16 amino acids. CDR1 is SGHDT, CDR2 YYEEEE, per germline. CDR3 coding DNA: TGTGCCAGCAGCTTCGGGACAGGGGTTTGGGACACTGAAGCTTTCTTT. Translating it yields CASSFGTGVWDTEAFF.

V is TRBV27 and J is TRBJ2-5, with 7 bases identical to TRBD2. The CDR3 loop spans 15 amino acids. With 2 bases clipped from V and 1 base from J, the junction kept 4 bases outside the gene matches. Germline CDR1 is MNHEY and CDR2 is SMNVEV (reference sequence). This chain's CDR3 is CASSLEGGIQETQYF. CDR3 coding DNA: TGTGCCAGCAGTTTAGAGGGAGGGATCCAAGAGACCCAGTACTTC.

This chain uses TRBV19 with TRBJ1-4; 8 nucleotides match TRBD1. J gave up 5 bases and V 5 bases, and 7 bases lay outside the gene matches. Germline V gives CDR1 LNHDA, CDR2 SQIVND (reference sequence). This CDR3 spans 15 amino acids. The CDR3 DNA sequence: TGTGCCAGTAGTCCGACAGGGGAAGCCAATGAAAAACTGTTTTTT. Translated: CASSPTGEANEKLFF.

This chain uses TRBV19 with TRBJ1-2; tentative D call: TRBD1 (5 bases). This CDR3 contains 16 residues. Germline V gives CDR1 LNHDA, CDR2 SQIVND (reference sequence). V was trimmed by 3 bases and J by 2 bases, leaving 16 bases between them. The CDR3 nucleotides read TGTGCCAGTAGTATCCACCCCCCCGAGGGGAACTATGGCTACACCTTC. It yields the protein CASSIHPPEGNYGYTF.

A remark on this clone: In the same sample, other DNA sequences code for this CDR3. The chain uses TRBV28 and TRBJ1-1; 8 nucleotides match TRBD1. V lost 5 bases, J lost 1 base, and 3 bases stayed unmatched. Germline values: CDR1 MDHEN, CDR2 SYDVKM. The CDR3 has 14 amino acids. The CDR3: CASSVGQGNTEAFF. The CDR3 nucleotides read TGTGCCAGCAGTGTTGGACAGGGGAACACTGAAGCTTTCTTT.

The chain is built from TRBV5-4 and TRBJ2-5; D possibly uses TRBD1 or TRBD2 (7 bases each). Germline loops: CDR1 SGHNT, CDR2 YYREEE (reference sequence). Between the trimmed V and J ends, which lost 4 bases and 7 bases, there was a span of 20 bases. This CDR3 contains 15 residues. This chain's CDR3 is CASSSEGGGEGTQYF. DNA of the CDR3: TGTGCCAGCAGCAGTGAGGGAGGGGGCGAAGGGACCCAGTACTTC.

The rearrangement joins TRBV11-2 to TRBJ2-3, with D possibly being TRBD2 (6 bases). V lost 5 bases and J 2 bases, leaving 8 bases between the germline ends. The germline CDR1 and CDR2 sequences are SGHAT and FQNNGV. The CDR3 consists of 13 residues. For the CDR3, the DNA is TGTGCCAGCAGCCGCGGGGACACAGATACGCAGTATTTT. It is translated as CASSRGDTDTQYF.

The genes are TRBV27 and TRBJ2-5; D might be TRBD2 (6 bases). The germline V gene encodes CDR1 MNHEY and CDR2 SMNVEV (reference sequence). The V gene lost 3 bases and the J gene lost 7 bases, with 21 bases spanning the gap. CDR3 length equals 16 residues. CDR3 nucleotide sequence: TGTGCCAGCAGTTTTTTTTGGCACCGGGGGAGGTCGACCCAGTACTTC. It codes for CASSFFWHRGRSTQYF.

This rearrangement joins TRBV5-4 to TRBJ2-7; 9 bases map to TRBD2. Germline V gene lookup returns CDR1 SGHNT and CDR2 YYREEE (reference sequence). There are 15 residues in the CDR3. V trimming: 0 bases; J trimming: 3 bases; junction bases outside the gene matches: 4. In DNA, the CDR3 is TGTGCCAGCAGCTTGGGTAGGACTAGCGTCTACGAGCAGTACTTC. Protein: CASSLGRTSVYEQYF.

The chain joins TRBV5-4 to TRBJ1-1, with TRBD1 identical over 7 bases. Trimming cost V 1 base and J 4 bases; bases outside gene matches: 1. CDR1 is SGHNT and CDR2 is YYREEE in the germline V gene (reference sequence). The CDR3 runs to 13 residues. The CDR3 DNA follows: TGTGCCAGCAGCTTGAGGGGGCCCACTGAAGCTTTCTTT. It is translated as CASSLRGPTEAFF. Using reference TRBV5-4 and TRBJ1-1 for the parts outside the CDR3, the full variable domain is ETGVTQSPTHLIKTRGQQVTLRCSSQSGHNTVSWYQQALGQGPQFIFQYYREEENGRGNFPPRFSGLQFPNYSSELNVNALELDDSALYLCASSLRGPTEAFFGQGTRLTVV.

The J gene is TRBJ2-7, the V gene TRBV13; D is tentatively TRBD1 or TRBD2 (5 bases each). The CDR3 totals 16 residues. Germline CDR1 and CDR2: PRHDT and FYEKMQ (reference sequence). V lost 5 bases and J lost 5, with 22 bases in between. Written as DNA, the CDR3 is TGTGCCAGCAGCGAAAGAGGGACCACCGTCAGCAACGAGCAGTACTTC. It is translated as CASSERGTTVSNEQYF. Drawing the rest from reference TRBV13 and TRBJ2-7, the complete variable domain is AAGVIQSPRHLIKEKRETATLKCYPIPRHDTVYWYQQGPGQDPQFLISFYEKMQSDKGSIPDRFSAQQFSDYHSELNMSSLELGDSALYFCASSERGTTVSNEQYFGPGTRLTVT.

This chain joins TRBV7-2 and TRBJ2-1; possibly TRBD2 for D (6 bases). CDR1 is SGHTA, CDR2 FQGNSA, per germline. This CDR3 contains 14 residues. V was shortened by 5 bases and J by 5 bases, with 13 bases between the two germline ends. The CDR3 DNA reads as TGTGCCAGCAGCCCCCGACTAGGACACAATGAGCAGTTCTTC. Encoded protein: CASSPRLGHNEQFF.

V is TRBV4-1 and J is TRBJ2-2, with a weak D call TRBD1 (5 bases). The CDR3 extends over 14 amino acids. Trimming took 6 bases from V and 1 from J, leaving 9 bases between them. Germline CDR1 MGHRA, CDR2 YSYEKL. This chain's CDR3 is CASRQGVNTGELFF. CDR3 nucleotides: TGCGCCAGCAGGCAGGGTGTGAACACCGGGGAGCTGTTTTTT.

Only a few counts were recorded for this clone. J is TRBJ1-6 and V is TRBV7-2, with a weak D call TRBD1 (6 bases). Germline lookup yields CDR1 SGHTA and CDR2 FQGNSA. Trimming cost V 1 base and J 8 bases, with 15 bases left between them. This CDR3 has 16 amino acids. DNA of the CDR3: TGTGCCAGCAGCTTAGAGGTTTGGGGGCCGGATTCACCCCTCCACTTT. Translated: CASSLEVWGPDSPLHF.

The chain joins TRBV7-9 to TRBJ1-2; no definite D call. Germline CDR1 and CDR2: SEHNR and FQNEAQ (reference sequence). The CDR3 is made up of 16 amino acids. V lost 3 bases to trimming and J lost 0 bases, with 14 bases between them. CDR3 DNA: TGTGCCAGCAGCTTCGGAGGGCAGCAGGCTAACTATGGCTACACCTTC. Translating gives CASSFGGQQANYGYTF.